These 13 T cell receptor beta chains were sequenced from one sample in a study of CD8 T cells in ankylosing spondylitis. Whole-study results and caveats: Ankylosing spondylitis blood appeared to be characterized by a TCR beta motif of fewer than ten highly homologous variants.

TCRdb re-called the 5' RACE reads through MiXCR, storing one row per CDR3 protein. The sample holds around 220,000 distinct CDR3 sequences, roughly 18% seen once. Antigens of these TCRs are unknown. The sample taken for sequencing was blood, either unsorted or a sorted T cell fraction (not recorded which). The receptors stem from a male donor with ankylosing spondylitis.

This clonotype was counted a few times. The chain carries TRBV15 and TRBJ2-2; D is perhaps TRBD1 (8 bases). V was clipped by 7 bases and J by 4 bases, with 16 bases between them. Looked up from germline, CDR1 is LNHNV and CDR2 is YYDKDF (reference sequence). The CDR3 consists of 15 residues. The CDR3 region has the DNA TGTGCCACCACCCAGGGGGCGGGAGTCACCGGGGAGCTGTTTTTT. Amino acid sequence: CATTQGAGVTGELFF.

The gene calls are TRBV7-9 and TRBJ1-5, with TRBD1 matching over 7 bases. Looked up from germline, CDR1 is SEHNR and CDR2 is FQNEAQ (reference sequence). Trimming took 1 base from V and 0 from J; bases not matched to a gene: 3. The CDR3 covers 16 residues. CDR3 sequence (DNA): TGTGCCAGCAGCTTAGAAGCAGGGGGTAGCAATCAGCCCCAGCATTTT. Translating it yields CASSLEAGGSNQPQHF.

The genes are TRBV7-9 and TRBJ2-1; 7 nucleotides agree with TRBD2. CDR3 length: 15 amino acids. Trimming cost V 0 bases and J 6 bases; bases outside gene matches: 5. The germline V gene has CDR1 SEHNR and CDR2 FQNEAQ (reference sequence). The CDR3 loop is CASSLAGGRPNEQFF. The CDR3 nucleotides read TGTGCCAGCAGCTTAGCGGGCGGGAGACCCAATGAGCAGTTCTTC.

This rearrangement joins TRBV4-1 to TRBJ1-1, with a tentative D call TRBD1 (5 bases). The CDR3 consists of 14 residues. The germline V gene has CDR1 MGHRA and CDR2 YSYEKL. Trimming removed 1 base from V and 2 bases from J, with 8 bases in between. In DNA form, the CDR3 reads TGCGCCAGCAGCCAAGTGCAGGGAAACACTGAAGCTTTCTTT. The encoded protein is CASSQVQGNTEAFF.

The chain carries TRBV16 and TRBJ1-5, with a possible D match to TRBD1 (6 bases). The CDR3 contains 18 residues. Trimming removed 0 bases from V and 7 bases from J, with 22 bases in between. Germline CDR1 is KGHSY and CDR2 is FQNENV. The CDR3 DNA follows: TGTGCCAGCAGCCAATCAGCAGGGGAGGGCCGGCCAGGGCAGCCCCAGCATTTT. This encodes CASSQSAGEGRPGQPQHF.

This clonotype was detected only a few times. The V and J genes are TRBV4-2 and TRBJ2-2, with 7 nucleotides matching TRBD2. CDR1 is LGHNA, CDR2 YNFKEQ, per germline. J gave up 2 bases and V 3 bases, and 3 bases lay outside the gene matches. This CDR3 contains 15 residues. CDR3 amino acids: CASSQASGNTGELFF. The CDR3 DNA follows: TGTGCCAGCAGCCAGGCTAGCGGTAACACCGGGGAGCTGTTTTTT.

This clonotype turned up a few times. V and J are TRBV20-1 and TRBJ2-1; TRBD1 agrees at 8 bases. Trimming removed 5 bases from V and 5 bases from J; junction bases left unmatched: 14. The germline V gene has CDR1 DFQATT and CDR2 SNEGSKA (reference sequence). CDR3 length: 16 residues. The DNA of the CDR3 is TGCAGTGCTCCCCCACCGGACAGGGCCAGACACAATGAGCAGTTCTTC. Amino acids: CSAPPPDRARHNEQFF.

This chain connects TRBV20-1 to TRBJ2-7; TRBD1 might be the D (5 bases). The CDR3 loop spans 15 amino acids. Germline V CDR1 and CDR2: DFQATT, SNEGSKA (reference sequence). V lost 0 bases, J lost 4 bases, and 16 bases lay in between. CDR3 region: CSAREGVGLKYEQYF. In DNA form, the CDR3 reads TGCAGTGCTAGAGAAGGGGTCGGCCTAAAATACGAGCAGTACTTC.

In this sample, this clonotype turned up a few times. The chain links TRBV6-5 to TRBJ2-2, with TRBD2 matching over 10 bases. V was pared by 4 bases and J by 5 bases, with 10 bases of the junction left unmatched. Germline-derived CDR1 and CDR2 are MNHEY and SVGAGI. The CDR3 has 17 amino acids. CDR3 DNA sequence: TGTGCCAGCAGTTTTCCGACGAGCGGGGGGGGAACCGGGGAGCTGTTTTTT. Translated, it gives CASSFPTSGGGTGELFF.

V and J are TRBV5-6 and TRBJ2-1, with a tentative D call TRBD1 (6 bases). Germline assignment: CDR1 SGHDT and CDR2 YYEEEE. V shed 4 bases and J shed 3 bases, with 17 bases lying between them. The CDR3 is made up of 16 amino acids. CDR3 loop: CASSPPTGELYNEQFF. The CDR3 region has the DNA TGTGCCAGCAGCCCGCCGACAGGAGAGCTCTACAATGAGCAGTTCTTC. Variable domain in full (rest from reference TRBV5-6 and TRBJ2-1): DAGVTQSPTHLIKTRGQQVTLRCSPKSGHDTVSWYQQALGQGPQFIFQYYEEEERQRGNFPDRFSGHQFPNYSSELNVNALLLGDSALYLCASSPPTGELYNEQFFGPGTRLTVL.

The chain links TRBV14 to TRBJ2-2; maybe TRBD1 (5 bases). With 6 bases removed from V and 3 bases from J, the gap between germline ends came to 14 bases. This CDR3 has 15 residues. Germline CDR1 reads SGHDN; CDR2 reads FVKESK. CDR3 region: CASREVQDDTGELFF. In nucleotides, the CDR3 is TGTGCCAGCAGAGAGGTACAGGACGACACCGGGGAGCTGTTTTTT.

This clonotype was found a few times. V is TRBV12-3 or TRBV12-4 and J is TRBJ2-3; D call uncertain. Trimming pared 1 base from V and 0 bases from J, leaving 14 bases between. The CDR3 runs to 17 residues. Here the CDR3 reads CASSLGWPVPSTDTQYF. CDR3 coding DNA: TGTGCCAGCAGTTTAGGTTGGCCAGTTCCTAGCACAGATACGCAGTATTTT.

CDR3: CASSQIASEQFF. In DNA form, the CDR3 reads TGTGCCAGCAGCCAAATAGCCTCTGAGCAGTTCTTC. The chain employs TRBV14 and TRBJ2-1; D is unclear. Trimming took 2 bases from V and 9 from J, leaving 8 bases between them. Per germline, CDR1 SGHDN and CDR2 FVKESK. The CDR3 consists of 12 residues.